The 10 T cell receptor beta chains given below trace back to one sample, sequenced in a study of cytomegalovirus exposure and HLA in healthy donors. In the PCR, 60 Vbeta and 13 Jbeta primers were used. Assay used: immunoSEQ multiplex PCR; TCRdb lists only in-frame clones, some missing. This sample carries about 150,000 clones, roughly 72% of them seen once, and the ten largest clones take about 2.1%. Sequencing was carried out using PBMCs. These receptors were collected from a young man in good health and CMV-seronegative.

V is TRBV27 and J is TRBJ2-7; 7 bases are shared with TRBD2. The germline V gene encodes CDR1 MNHEY and CDR2 SMNVEV (reference sequence). The J segment lost 3 bases and the V segment lost 6 bases, leaving 11 bases of the junction unmatched. The CDR3 totals 15 residues. The CDR3 loop is CASSQTGLNGYEQYF. Here the CDR3 DNA reads TGTGCCAGCAGCCAGACGGGACTAAACGGCTACGAGCAGTACTTC.

This chain links TRBV4-2 with TRBJ2-7; D not certain. The CDR3 has 14 amino acids. Germline V gene sequence: CDR1 LGHNA, CDR2 YNFKEQ. V lost 3 bases and J 0 bases, leaving 9 bases between the germline ends. The CDR3: CASSQQVSSYEQYF. CDR3 coding DNA: TGTGCCAGCAGCCAGCAGGTGAGCTCCTACGAGCAGTACTTC.

This clone was observed once. The chain carries TRBV6-5 and TRBJ1-6; TRBD1 is a possible D gene (6 bases). The V and J ends lost 6 bases and 7 bases respectively, with 10 bases between them. This CDR3 comprises 13 residues. Germline lookup yields CDR1 MNHEY and CDR2 SVGAGI. CDR3 in amino acids: CASSLGGNSPLHF. The CDR3 DNA is TGTGCCAGCAGCCTAGGGGGAAATTCACCCCTCCACTTT.

The chain combines TRBV7-9 with TRBJ2-1; TRBD2 matches 10 bases. CDR1 and CDR2 from the germline V gene are SEHNR and FQNEAQ (reference sequence). J lost 5 bases, V lost 6 bases, and 10 bases had no gene match. This CDR3 has 16 amino acids. The CDR3 nucleotides read TGTGCCAGCAGATCTGGAACTAGCGGGGCGAACAATGAGCAGTTCTTC. Protein: CASRSGTSGANNEQFF. Full variable domain (remainder filled in from reference TRBV7-9 and TRBJ2-1): DTGVSQNPRHKITKRGQNVTFRCDPISEHNRLYWYRQTLGQGPEFLTYFQNEAQLEKSRLLSDRFSAERPKGSFSTLEIQRTEQGDSAMYLCASRSGTSGANNEQFFGPGTRLTVL.

The genes are TRBV4-2 and TRBJ2-7; the match to TRBD2 covers 7 bases. There are 17 residues in the CDR3. V lost 4 bases to trimming and J lost 4 bases; unmatched junction nucleotides: 16. Germline V gene lookup returns CDR1 LGHNA and CDR2 YNFKEQ. The CDR3 spells CASSPGPGGRSGYEQYF. The DNA of the CDR3 is TGTGCCAGCAGCCCCGGCCCGGGGGGAAGGTCGGGTTACGAGCAGTACTTC.

This chain uses TRBV6-5 with TRBJ2-7; a weak D match, TRBD2 (6 bases). Germline V CDR1 and CDR2: MNHEY, SVGAGI. Trimming pared 5 bases from V and 3 bases from J, leaving 14 bases between. The CDR3 contains 14 residues. CDR3 amino acids: CASSEGGDGYEQYF. The CDR3 DNA reads TGTGCCAGCAGTGAAGGAGGGGATGGCTACGAGCAGTACTTC.

Points on this clone: One end of the junction varies from germline; a read error may be responsible. The chain has TRBV2 and TRBJ2-2; 11 bases align to TRBD1. Looked up from germline, CDR1 is SNHLY and CDR2 is FYNNEI. There are 15 residues in the CDR3. Here the CDR3 DNA reads TGTGCCAGCAGGGACAGGGGGCGAGGTACCGGGGAGCTGCTTTTT. This gives the protein CASRDRGRGTGELLF.

The chain uses TRBV5-1 and TRBJ1-1, with TRBD1 as a possible D gene (5 bases). This CDR3 spans 14 amino acids. Trimming left V 0 bases short and J 0 bases short, with 6 bases between. CDR1 and CDR2 from the germline V gene are SGHRS and YFSETQ. The CDR3 here is CASSLGGMNTEAFF. As DNA, the CDR3 is TGCGCCAGCAGCTTGGGGGGCATGAACACTGAAGCTTTCTTT.

This clone has a single count. The J gene is TRBJ1-1, the V gene TRBV27, with 8 bases matching TRBD1. This CDR3 contains 15 residues. The junction had 5 bases not matched to a gene; V was cut back by 1 base and J by 4 bases. Germline assignment: CDR1 MNHEY and CDR2 SMNVEV (reference sequence). CDR3 sequence (DNA): TGTGCCAGCAGTTTATGGGGCAGGGGGCGCACTGAAGCTTTCTTT. The encoded protein is CASSLWGRGRTEAFF.

This clone has only a few counts. The CDR3 reads CASSFKGQGDEQYF. The CDR3 nucleotides read TGTGCCAGCAGCTTTAAGGGACAGGGAGACGAGCAGTACTTC. The chain employs TRBV5-6 and TRBJ2-7, with 9 bases that match TRBD1. Germline CDR1 is SGHDT and CDR2 is YYEEEE. V shed 2 bases, J shed 5 bases, and the junction held 5 bases outside the gene matches. The CDR3 is made up of 14 amino acids.